The sequence of this T cell receptor beta chain was determined in a study of blood T cell repertoires in COVID-19. Study details: The study drew acute and convalescent COVID-19 samples from the United States, Italy and Spain.

In the authors' methods: Researchers report that nucleated cell counts were estimated from reference gene primer amplification. The method was immunoSEQ multiplex PCR; TCRdb's version includes in-frame clones alone and lacks a portion of them. From that table come the V and J calls and clone size; the DNA was used to work out D and trimming. The sample records approximately 66,000 clones, 73% being singletons. The CDR3 is made up of 15 amino acids. CDR1 and CDR2 (germline): SGHNT, YYREEE (reference sequence). V lost 1 base and J lost 5; bases outside the gene matches: 4. The receptor was isolated from a man in his sixties with acute or convalescent COVID-19. The specimen sequenced was peripheral blood. The chain carries TRBV5-4 and TRBJ2-2, with 8 bases lining up with TRBD1. CDR3 region: CASSLRTGWTGELFF. As DNA, the CDR3 is TGTGCCAGCAGCTTGCGGACAGGGTGGACCGGGGAGCTGTTTTTT.